This T cell receptor beta chain was recorded in a study of T cell clonality in common variable immunodeficiency. Whole-study findings and limits: Common variable immunodeficiency TCR beta sequences reportedly had fewer deletions and N-nucleotide insertions.

CDR3 length: 18 residues. CDR1 and CDR2 (germline): SGHRS, YFSETQ. V lost 1 base to trimming and J lost 3 bases; unmatched junction nucleotides: 13. Patients and controls were mostly of Caucasian heritage. In this sample, this clone turned up many times. As yet, its antigen is unknown. The sequenced fragment ends 3 residues before the CDR3 boundary, so the rest is inferred from the germline J gene. Profiled with immunoSEQ multiplex PCR; TCRdb holds only in-frame clones, not every one. The repertoire has fewer than 35,000 clones, none seen only once; the ten largest take 4.5% to 6%. Sample: peripheral blood mononuclear cells. This TCR derives from a human donor with common variable immunodeficiency. This rearrangement joins TRBV5-1 to TRBJ1-2, with 9 bases lining up with TRBD1. The CDR3 here is CASSLWGTGGASDYGYTF. Partial CDR3 DNA: TGCGCCAGCAGCTTGTGGGGAACAGGGGGCGCGAGTGACTATGGC.